These 6 T cell receptor beta chains originate from one sample sequenced in a study of blood T cell repertoires in COVID-19. Clones were sequenced by immunoSEQ multiplex PCR, and TCRdb holds only the in-frame ones, with some missing. Counted here are 90,000 to 110,000 clones, over 80% occurring once; the ten biggest clones make up about 20%. The specimen was peripheral blood. These receptors came from a woman aged 55-69 years with acute or convalescent COVID-19.

This clone was recorded a few times. The CDR3 DNA sequence: TGTGCCAGGACCCCAGGGCATCAGCCCCAGCATTTT. Protein: CARTPGHQPQHF. V usage is TRBV19 and J usage is TRBJ1-5; weak D call: TRBD1 (5 bases). Per the germline V gene, CDR1 is LNHDA and CDR2 is SQIVND (reference sequence). CDR3 length equals 12 residues. The V end was cut by 9 bases, the J end by 5 bases, with 11 bases between.

For the CDR3, the DNA is TGTGCCAGCAGCTTAGGGGGACAGTCCTACAATGAGCAGTTCTTC. This codes for CASSLGGQSYNEQFF. The rearrangement links TRBV11-3 to TRBJ2-1, with TRBD1 matching 7 bases. This CDR3 spans 15 amino acids. V gave up 1 base and J gave up 1 base; unmatched junction bases: 1. Germline V lookup: CDR1 SGHNT, CDR2 YENEEA.

This sequence joins TRBV7-8 and TRBJ1-2; D remains unclear. The V gene's germline CDR1 is SGHVS and CDR2 FQNEAQ. This CDR3 region has 12 residues. Trimming took 5 bases from V and 5 from J, leaving 9 bases between them. The CDR3 here is CASSQSTYGYTF. CDR3 in DNA: TGTGCCAGCAGCCAATCGACTTATGGCTACACCTTC.

This clone was observed a handful of times. This chain links TRBV29-1 with TRBJ2-7; possibly TRBD1 for D (5 bases). CDR3 length: 12 residues. Deletions cut 4 bases from V and 2 bases from J, with 9 bases between. Looked up from germline, CDR1 is SQVTM and CDR2 is ANQGSEA. The CDR3 here is CSVGGGPYEQYF. Here the CDR3 DNA reads TGCAGCGTTGGGGGCGGCCCCTACGAGCAGTACTTC.

The rearrangement joins TRBV10-2 to TRBJ2-1, with D possibly matching TRBD2 (5 bases). CDR1 WSHSY and CDR2 SAAADI come from the germline V gene. V dropped 7 bases and J dropped 0 bases, with 7 bases sitting between them. This CDR3 has 13 amino acids. The CDR3 DNA reads as TGCGCCAGCACGGGGTCCTCCTACAATGAGCAGTTCTTC. Translation gives CASTGSSYNEQFF.

This clone has only a few counts. CDR3 in amino acids: CASTEPRNEGARNEQFF. CDR3 in DNA: TGTGCCAGCACCGAACCCCGGAACGAAGGGGCTCGGAATGAGCAGTTCTTC. This chain uses TRBV12-1 with TRBJ2-1; the D call of TRBD1 is as the table states it, not checked on the DNA. TRBV12-1 is noted as a pseudogene. The CDR3 sequence is 17 residues long.